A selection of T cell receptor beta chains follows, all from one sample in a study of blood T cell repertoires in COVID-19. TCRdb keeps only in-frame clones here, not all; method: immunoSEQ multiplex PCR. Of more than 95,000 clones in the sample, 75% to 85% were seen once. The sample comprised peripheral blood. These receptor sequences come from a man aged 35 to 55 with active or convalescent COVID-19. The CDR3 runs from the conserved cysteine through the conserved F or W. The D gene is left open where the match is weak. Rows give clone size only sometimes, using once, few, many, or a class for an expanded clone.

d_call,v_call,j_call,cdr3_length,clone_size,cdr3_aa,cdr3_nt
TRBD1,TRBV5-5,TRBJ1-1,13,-,CASSAWTGGEAFF,TGTGCCAGCAGCGCCTGGACAGGCGGTGAAGCTTTCTTT
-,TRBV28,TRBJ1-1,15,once,CASSFLFRGGTEAFF,TGTGCCAGCAGTTTCCTCTTCCGAGGGGGCACTGAAGCTTTCTTT
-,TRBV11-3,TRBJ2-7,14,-,CASSPQGRVDEQYF,TGTGCCAGCAGCCCCCAGGGTAGGGTCGACGAGCAGTACTTC
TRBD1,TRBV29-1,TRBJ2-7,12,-,CSAQGDPYEQYF,TGCAGCGCACAGGGGGACCCCTACGAGCAGTACTTC
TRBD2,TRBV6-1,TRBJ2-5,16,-,CASSEAPSGGQETQYF,TGTGCCAGCAGTGAAGCACCTAGCGGGGGGCAAGAGACCCAGTACTTC
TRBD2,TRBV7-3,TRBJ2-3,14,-,CASSSTSAADTQYF,TGTGCCAGCAGCTCAACTAGCGCCGCAGATACGCAGTATTTT
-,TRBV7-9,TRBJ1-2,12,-,CASSPNFIGDTF,TGTGCCAGCAGCCCCAATTTTATCGGGGACACCTTC
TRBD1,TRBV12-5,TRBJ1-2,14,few,CASGLATGIHGYTF,TGTGCTAGTGGTTTGGCGACAGGGATACATGGCTACACCTTC
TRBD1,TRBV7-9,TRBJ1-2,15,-,CASSTSDRGSDGYTF,TGTGCCAGCAGCACGTCAGACAGGGGGAGCGATGGCTACACCTTC
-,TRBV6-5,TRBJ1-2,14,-,CASSYSPGGSGYTF,TGTGCCAGCAGTTACTCGCCGGGAGGAAGCGGCTACACCTTC
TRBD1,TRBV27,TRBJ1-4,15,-,CASSYMVPDRDRLFF,TGTGCCAGCAGTTATATGGTCCCGGACAGGGATCGACTGTTTTTT
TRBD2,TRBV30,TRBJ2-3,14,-,CAWGLAGTTDTQYF,TGTGCCTGGGGACTAGCGGGGACCACAGATACGCAGTATTTT
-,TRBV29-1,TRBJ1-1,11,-,CSVRENTEAFF,TGCAGCGTTAGAGAGAACACTGAAGCTTTCTTT
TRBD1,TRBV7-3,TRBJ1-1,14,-,CASRTTGGSTEAFF,TGTGCCAGCAGAACTACAGGGGGTAGTACTGAAGCTTTCTTT
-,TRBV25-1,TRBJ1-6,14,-,CASSPTAYNSPLHF,TGTGCCAGCAGTCCAACAGCTTATAATTCACCCCTCCACTTT
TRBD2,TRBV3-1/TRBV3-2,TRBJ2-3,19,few,CASSPGTSGGASVADTQYF,TGTGCCAGCAGCCCCGGGACTAGCGGGGGGGCCTCGGTCGCAGATACGCAGTATTTT
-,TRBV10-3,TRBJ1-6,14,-,CAISESPGGPSVHF,TGTGCCATCAGTGAGTCGCCAGGTGGCCCATCGGTCCACTTT
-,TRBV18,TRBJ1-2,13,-,CASSLLEAYGYTF,TGTGCCAGCTCACTCCTGGAGGCGTATGGCTACACCTTC
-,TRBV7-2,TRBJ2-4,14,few,CASSLSKTKNIQYF,TGTGCCAGCAGCTTATCAAAAACCAAAAACATTCAGTACTTC
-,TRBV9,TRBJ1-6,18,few,CASSVDPGVGRNNSPLHF,TGTGCCAGCAGCGTAGACCCAGGGGTCGGACGGAATAATTCACCCCTCCACTTT
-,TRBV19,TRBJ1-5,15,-,CASSVGQGNNQPQHF,TGTGCCAGTAGCGTGGGGCAGGGAAACAATCAGCCCCAGCATTTT
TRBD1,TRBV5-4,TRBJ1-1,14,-,CASRIQGSNTEAFF,TGTGCCAGCAGGATACAGGGGTCCAACACTGAAGCTTTCTTT
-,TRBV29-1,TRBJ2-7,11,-,CSANEQGWQYF,TGCAGCGCGAATGAGCAGGGATGGCAGTACTTC
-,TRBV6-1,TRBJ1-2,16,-,CASSGISPLDSGGYTF,TGTGCCAGCAGTGGGATCTCCCCCCTTGATTCGGGTGGCTACACCTTC
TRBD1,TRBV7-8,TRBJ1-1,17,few,CASSLGATGGGYMRAFF,TGTGCCAGCAGCTTAGGGGCCACAGGGGGCGGCTATATGAGGGCTTTCTTT
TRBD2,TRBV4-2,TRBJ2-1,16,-,CASSQPTSGSHNEQFF,TGTGCCAGCAGCCAACCTACTAGCGGGAGTCATAATGAGCAGTTCTTC
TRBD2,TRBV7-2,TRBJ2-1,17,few,CASSLEAGAHTYNEQFF,TGTGCCAGCAGCTTAGAAGCGGGAGCCCACACCTACAATGAGCAGTTCTTC
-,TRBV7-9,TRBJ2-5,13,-,CASSVTGQETQYF,TGTGCCAGCAGCGTGACAGGCCAAGAGACCCAGTACTTC
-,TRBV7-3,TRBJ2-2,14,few,CASSYDINTGELFF,TGTGCCAGCAGCTATGACATCAACACCGGGGAGCTGTTTTTT
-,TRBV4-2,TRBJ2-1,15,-,CASSQEYISGNEQFF,TGTGCCAGCAGCCAAGAATACATATCTGGCAATGAGCAGTTCTTC
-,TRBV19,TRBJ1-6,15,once,CASSIPRSYNSPLHF,TGTGCCAGTAGTATTCCCCGGTCCTATAATTCACCCCTCCACTTT
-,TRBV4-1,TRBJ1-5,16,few,CASSPTSQGVNQPQHF,TGCGCCAGCAGCCCCACCTCACAGGGAGTGAATCAGCCCCAGCATTTT
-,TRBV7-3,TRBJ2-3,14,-,CASSLSQSTDTQYF,TGTGCCAGCAGCCTAAGCCAGTCCACAGATACGCAGTATTTT
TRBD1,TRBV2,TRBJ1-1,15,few,CASSSRTGVNTEAFF,TGTGCCAGCAGTTCCCGGACAGGGGTGAACACTGAAGCTTTCTTT
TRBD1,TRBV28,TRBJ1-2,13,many,CASTTGNFNGYTF,TGTGCCAGCACGACAGGGAATTTTAATGGCTACACCTTC
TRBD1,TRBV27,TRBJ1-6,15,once,CASSLGTVSYSPLHF,TGTGCCAGCAGTTTAGGGACAGTCTCCTATTCACCCCTCCACTTT
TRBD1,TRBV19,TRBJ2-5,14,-,CASSRSGGAETQYF,TGTGCCAGTAGTAGGTCAGGGGGCGCCGAGACCCAGTACTTC
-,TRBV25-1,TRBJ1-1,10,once,CASTGTEAFF,TGTGCCAGCACGGGGACTGAAGCTTTCTTT
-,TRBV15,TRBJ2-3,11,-,CATSTRDTQYF,TGTGCCACCAGTACGAGAGATACGCAGTATTTT
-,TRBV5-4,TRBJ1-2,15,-,CASSPGTPINYGYTF,TGTGCCAGCAGCCCCGGGACACCAATCAACTATGGCTACACCTTC
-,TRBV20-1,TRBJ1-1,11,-,CSARKGSEAFF,TGCAGTGCTAGAAAGGGGTCGGAAGCTTTCTTT
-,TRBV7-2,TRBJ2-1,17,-,CASTHRGGVSSYNEQFF,TGTGCCAGCACCCACAGGGGGGGAGTCAGCTCCTACAATGAGCAGTTCTTC
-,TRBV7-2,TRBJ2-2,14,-,CASSLAVVAGELFF,TGTGCCAGCAGCCTCGCCGTAGTTGCCGGGGAGCTGTTTTTT
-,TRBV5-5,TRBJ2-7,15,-,CASSLNPGNTYEQYF,TGTGCCAGCAGCTTGAATCCGGGGAATACCTACGAGCAGTACTTC
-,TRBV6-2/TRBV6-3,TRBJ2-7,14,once,CASSWGDSAYEQYF,TGTGCCAGCAGTTGGGGGGACAGCGCCTACGAGCAGTACTTC
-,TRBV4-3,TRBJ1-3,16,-,CASSRRFTGTGNTIYF,TGCGCCAGCAGCCGGCGGTTCACAGGGACTGGAAACACCATATATTTT
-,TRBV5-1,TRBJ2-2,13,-,CASSTVFGGELFF,TGCGCCAGCAGCACAGTATTTGGCGGGGAGCTGTTTTTT
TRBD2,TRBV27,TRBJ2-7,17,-,CASSSGTSGPSSYEQYF,TGTGCCAGCAGTTCCGGGACTAGCGGACCCAGCTCCTACGAGCAGTACTTC
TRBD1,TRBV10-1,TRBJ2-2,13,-,CASSRTGTGELFF,TGCGCCAGCTCCCGGACAGGGACCGGGGAGCTGTTTTTT
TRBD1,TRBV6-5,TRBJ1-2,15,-,CASRNPGQGSYGYTF,TGTGCCAGCAGAAACCCGGGACAGGGATCGTATGGCTACACCTTC
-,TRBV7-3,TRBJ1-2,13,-,CASSSGAGDGYTF,TGTGCCAGCAGCAGCGGGGCTGGGGATGGCTACACCTTC
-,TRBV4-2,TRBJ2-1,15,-,CASRELVGSYNEQFF,TGTGCCAGCAGGGAACTAGTTGGGTCCTACAATGAGCAGTTCTTC
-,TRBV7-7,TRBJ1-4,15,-,CASSPRVGPDEKLFF,TGTGCTAGCAGCCCCCGGGTGGGGCCGGATGAAAAACTGTTTTTT
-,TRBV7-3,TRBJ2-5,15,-,CASSLTADHGETQYF,TGTGCCAGCAGCTTAACAGCGGACCACGGGGAGACCCAGTACTTC